The 27 T cell receptor beta chains in this list originate from one sample, sequenced in a study of cytomegalovirus exposure and HLA in healthy donors. In the PCR, 60 Vbeta and 13 Jbeta primers were used. Assay: immunoSEQ multiplex PCR; the TCRdb copy retains only in-frame clones and omits some. The sample holds about 200,000 clones, around 78% seen once. Sequencing used PBMCs. The receptors shown here come from a man aged 25-40 years in good health and CMV-seronegative.

The V and J genes are TRBV7-8 and TRBJ2-5, with 10 bases matching TRBD2. Trimming cost V 4 bases and J 5 bases; bases outside gene matches: 1. The CDR3 sequence is 13 residues long. In germline, CDR1 is SGHVS, CDR2 FQNEAQ. CDR3 coding DNA: TGTGCCAGCAGCTCTAGCGGGAGTGAGACCCAGTACTTC. This codes for CASSSSGSETQYF.

J is TRBJ2-1 and V is TRBV7-9; no firm D call. CDR1 and CDR2 (germline): SEHNR, FQNEAQ (reference sequence). Trimming pared 5 bases from V and 6 bases from J, leaving 17 bases between. The CDR3 covers 15 residues. The chain's CDR3 is CASSPAPASSNEQFF. The DNA of the CDR3 is TGTGCCAGCAGCCCCGCCCCCGCTAGTAGCAATGAGCAGTTCTTC.

This chain connects TRBV6-5 to TRBJ1-5; a weak D match, TRBD1 (6 bases). Germline assignment: CDR1 MNHEY and CDR2 SVGAGI. Trimming took off 7 bases at V and 1 base at J, with 8 bases between the two ends. There are 13 residues in the CDR3. This CDR3 is CASTQGSNQPQHF. DNA of the CDR3: TGTGCCAGCACCCAGGGGAGCAATCAGCCCCAGCATTTT.

This clone occurred a few times. The genes are TRBV6-5 and TRBJ1-4; 9 bases are shared with TRBD1. CDR3 length: 15 residues. CDR1 and CDR2 (germline): MNHEY, SVGAGI. Losses at the gene ends were 5 bases for V and 8 bases for J; bases not matched to a gene: 9. CDR3 sequence reads: CASSPTIGTGEKLFF. As DNA, the CDR3 is TGTGCCAGCAGTCCCACCATCGGGACAGGGGAAAAACTGTTTTTT.

In this sample, this clone turned up a few times. The V and J genes are TRBV27 and TRBJ1-4; no definite D call. Per germline, CDR1 MNHEY and CDR2 SMNVEV (reference sequence). There are 17 residues in the CDR3. The V end was cut by 3 bases, the J end by 6 bases, with 20 bases between. The CDR3 DNA is TGTGCCAGCAGTTTTATCCAGGAACACTTGGATGATGAAAAACTGTTTTTT. This codes for CASSFIQEHLDDEKLFF.

V is TRBV12-5 and J is TRBJ1-3; D remains ambiguous. This CDR3 comprises 12 residues. Deletions cut 2 bases from V and 4 bases from J, with 3 bases between. The germline gives CDR1 LGHNT, CDR2 FRNRAP. The CDR3 region is CASGLSGNTIYF. In DNA, the CDR3 is TGTGCTAGTGGTTTGAGCGGAAACACCATATATTTT. Variable domain in full (rest from reference TRBV12-5 and TRBJ1-3): DARVTQTPRHKVTEMGQEVTMRCQPILGHNTVFWYRQTMMQGLELLAYFRNRAPLDDSGMPKDRFSAEMPDATLATLKIQPSEPRDSAVYFCASGLSGNTIYFGEGSWLTVV.

V and J are TRBV19 and TRBJ2-6; tentatively, D is TRBD1 (6 bases). CDR1 is LNHDA, CDR2 SQIVND, per germline (reference sequence). The CDR3 extends over 15 amino acids. Trimming took 6 bases from V and 2 from J, leaving 11 bases between them. The CDR3 sequence is CASSAGQTGANVLTF. DNA of the CDR3: TGTGCCAGTAGCGCTGGACAGACTGGGGCCAACGTCCTGACTTTC.

V is TRBV5-4 and J is TRBJ2-2; D is unresolved. CDR3 length equals 15 residues. CDR1 and CDR2 from the germline V gene are SGHNT and YYREEE (reference sequence). Trimming removed 5 bases from V and 4 bases from J, with 15 bases in between. The CDR3 here is CASSDVSVFTGELFF. The CDR3, as DNA: TGTGCCAGCAGTGACGTGAGCGTGTTCACCGGGGAGCTGTTTTTT.

The CDR3 nucleotides are TGTGCCAGTAGTACCCCGACAGGGGGCGCGACTGAAGCTTTCTTT. It specifies CASSTPTGGATEAFF. The chain recombines TRBV19 with TRBJ1-1; the match to TRBD1 covers 10 bases. After removal of 4 bases from V and 5 bases from J, the junction contained 7 bases not matched to a gene. CDR1 is LNHDA and CDR2 is SQIVND in the germline V gene (reference sequence). This CDR3 contains 15 residues.

The chain combines TRBV19 with TRBJ2-7, with TRBD2 matching 7 bases. The germline V gene encodes CDR1 LNHDA and CDR2 SQIVND (reference sequence). The CDR3 covers 15 residues. V shed 4 bases and J 3 bases; nucleotides not matched to a gene: 9. This CDR3 reads CASSTLGLESYEQYF. Written as DNA, the CDR3 is TGTGCCAGTAGTACTCTTGGACTAGAGAGCTACGAGCAGTACTTC.

The V call is TRBV9, the J call TRBJ2-7, with 9 bases identical to TRBD2. V dropped 3 bases and J dropped 1; count of bases not matched to a gene: 5. The CDR3 covers 15 residues. Per germline, CDR1 SGDLS and CDR2 YYNGEE. CDR3 sequence reads: CASSDSGSGSYEQYF. CDR3 coding DNA: TGTGCCAGCAGCGATAGCGGGAGTGGTTCCTACGAGCAGTACTTC.

This clone turned up a few times. At one end, the junction sequence differs from germline, possibly due to a read error. The gene calls are TRBV18 and TRBJ2-5; TRBD1 is a possible D gene (5 bases). Germline V gene data show CDR1 as KGHSH and CDR2 as LQKENI. The CDR3 spans 12 residues. CDR3 sequence (DNA): TGTGCCAGCTCACCAGGACAAGAGTCCCAGTACTTC. It translates to CASSPGQESQYF.

Of note for this clone: One end of the junction is discordant with germline, which a read error may explain. The J gene is TRBJ2-1, the V gene TRBV7-7, with TRBD2 identical over 10 bases. The germline V gene has CDR1 SSHAT and CDR2 FNYEAQ (reference sequence). The CDR3 consists of 15 residues. CDR3: CASSLASGSDNEQFF. CDR3 coding DNA: TGTGCTAGCAGCTTAGCTAGCGGGAGTGACAATGAGCAGTTCTTC.

This rearrangement joins TRBV7-9 to TRBJ2-2; 10 bases line up with TRBD2. The CDR3 is 15 residues long. The V and J ends lost 4 bases and 4 bases, in that order; junction bases with no gene match: 3. Germline values: CDR1 SEHNR, CDR2 FQNEAQ (reference sequence). The CDR3 DNA is TGTGCCAGCAGCTCAACTAGCGGGACCACCGGGGAGCTGTTTTTT. Translation gives CASSSTSGTTGELFF.

The genes are TRBV2 and TRBJ2-7; 14 bases are a match to TRBD2. V was clipped by 6 bases and J by 7 bases; unmatched bases: 5. Germline V lookup: CDR1 SNHLY, CDR2 FYNNEI. CDR3 length: 14 amino acids. The CDR3 loop reads CASSGTSGRSEQYF. The CDR3 bases are TGTGCCAGCAGCGGGACTAGCGGGAGATCGGAGCAGTACTTC. Full variable domain (missing parts from reference TRBV2 and TRBJ2-7): EPEVTQTPSHQVTQMGQEVILRCVPISNHLYFYWYRQILGQKVEFLVSFYNNEISEKSEIFDDQFSVERPDGSNFTLKIRSTKLEDSAMYFCASSGTSGRSEQYFGPGTRLTVT.

This chain links TRBV29-1 with TRBJ2-3; maybe TRBD2 (5 bases). Germline CDR1 is SQVTM and CDR2 is ANQGSEA. CDR3 length: 15 amino acids. V was trimmed by 6 bases and J by 1 base, leaving 17 bases between them. Here the CDR3 DNA reads TGCAGCGTCAAAGGGAGTACAGTTGGCACAGATACGCAGTATTTT. It codes for CSVKGSTVGTDTQYF.

The rearrangement links TRBV18 to TRBJ2-2; D gene uncertain. V lost 2 bases, J lost 2 bases, and 12 bases lay in between. Germline CDR1 is KGHSH and CDR2 is LQKENI. The CDR3 contains 16 residues. The CDR3 protein is CASSPFSFPNTGELFF. The CDR3 DNA sequence: TGTGCCAGCTCACCATTCAGTTTCCCCAACACCGGGGAGCTGTTTTTT.

This rearrangement joins TRBV6-5 to TRBJ1-4; possible D gene TRBD1, 6 bases. From germline, CDR1 is MNHEY and CDR2 SVGAGI. The CDR3 extends over 16 amino acids. Trimming left V 6 bases short and J 2 bases short, with 16 bases between. In DNA, the CDR3 is TGTGCCAGCAGCTACGGGAGGGGGTCTACTAATGAAAAACTGTTTTTT. Amino acids: CASSYGRGSTNEKLFF.

The rearrangement links TRBV27 to TRBJ1-1; perhaps TRBD1 as D (6 bases). With 4 bases removed from V and 2 bases from J, the gap between germline ends came to 11 bases. CDR1 MNHEY and CDR2 SMNVEV come from the germline V gene (reference sequence). The CDR3 consists of 14 residues. The CDR3 sequence: CASSSGQTNTEAFF. Written as DNA, the CDR3 is TGTGCCAGCAGTTCCGGACAGACAAACACTGAAGCTTTCTTT.

The rearrangement joins TRBV14 to TRBJ2-7; D possibly corresponds to TRBD2 (6 bases). V was pared by 0 bases and J by 2 bases, with 14 bases between. Germline CDR1 SGHDN, CDR2 FVKESK. This CDR3 contains 16 residues. The DNA for the CDR3 is TGTGCCAGCAGCCAAGATCGGGGGTCCCGGACCTACGAGCAGTACTTC. Translating it yields CASSQDRGSRTYEQYF.

The rearrangement uses TRBV6-1 and TRBJ1-5, with TRBD1 identical over 8 bases. The CDR3 is 14 amino acids. After removal of 5 bases from V and 6 bases from J, the junction contained 6 bases not matched to a gene. Germline loops: CDR1 MNHNS, CDR2 SASEGT. The CDR3 spells CASSYDRGFQPQHF. CDR3 DNA: TGTGCCAGCAGTTATGACAGGGGCTTTCAGCCCCAGCATTTT.

CDR3 sequence reads: CASSRRSSYEQYF. CDR3 sequence (DNA): TGTGCCAGCAGTCGAAGGAGCTCCTACGAGCAGTACTTC. J is TRBJ2-7 and V is TRBV27; D gene uncertain. CDR1 MNHEY and CDR2 SMNVEV come from the germline V gene (reference sequence). V gave up 5 bases and J gave up 0 bases, with 8 bases separating them. The CDR3 has 13 amino acids.

This clone showed up just once. Written as DNA, the CDR3 is TGCGCCAGCAGTAGCTCGGGAGAACCCTACAATGAGCAGTTCTTC. Protein sequence: CASSSSGEPYNEQFF. The chain has TRBV10-1 and TRBJ2-1; D perhaps matches TRBD2 (6 bases). With 5 bases removed from V and 2 bases from J, the gap between germline ends came to 13 bases. This CDR3 is 15 amino acids long. The V gene's germline CDR1 is WNHNN and CDR2 SYGVQD (reference sequence).

This rearrangement joins TRBV27 to TRBJ2-7, with D hard to call. The CDR3 sequence is 13 residues long. V gave up 4 bases and J gave up 3 bases, with 10 bases separating them. CDR1 MNHEY and CDR2 SMNVEV come from the germline V gene (reference sequence). The CDR3 loop reads CASSSLLSYEQYF. The CDR3 DNA sequence: TGTGCCAGCAGTTCCCTGCTTAGCTACGAGCAGTACTTC.

This clone was seen a few times. The V gene is TRBV28, the J gene TRBJ2-7; weak D call: TRBD2 (6 bases). Trimming stripped 6 bases from V and 0 bases from J, with 9 bases between. CDR1 is MDHEN, CDR2 SYDVKM, per germline. This CDR3 is 13 amino acids long. The CDR3 protein is CASSMGLSYEQYF. CDR3 coding DNA: TGTGCCAGCAGCATGGGACTCTCCTACGAGCAGTACTTC.

The chain uses TRBV5-5 and TRBJ2-1, with 9 bases aligning to TRBD2. Unmatched junction bases numbered 11, after V lost 5 bases and J lost 8 bases. This CDR3 is built from 15 residues. CDR1 and CDR2 from the germline V gene are SGHKS and YYEKEE (reference sequence). The CDR3, as DNA: TGTGCCAGCAGTAAAACCGGGACTAGCTCCTATGAGCAGTTCTTC. This sequence encodes CASSKTGTSSYEQFF.

The gene calls are TRBV29-1 and TRBJ2-7, with a tentative D call TRBD1 (5 bases). Trimming removed 5 bases from V and 4 bases from J, with 12 bases in between. Germline CDR1 reads SQVTM; CDR2 reads ANQGSEA. The CDR3 length is 12 residues. The CDR3 protein is CSVLGHLYEQYF. CDR3 nucleotide sequence: TGCAGCGTTCTAGGACATCTATACGAGCAGTACTTC.